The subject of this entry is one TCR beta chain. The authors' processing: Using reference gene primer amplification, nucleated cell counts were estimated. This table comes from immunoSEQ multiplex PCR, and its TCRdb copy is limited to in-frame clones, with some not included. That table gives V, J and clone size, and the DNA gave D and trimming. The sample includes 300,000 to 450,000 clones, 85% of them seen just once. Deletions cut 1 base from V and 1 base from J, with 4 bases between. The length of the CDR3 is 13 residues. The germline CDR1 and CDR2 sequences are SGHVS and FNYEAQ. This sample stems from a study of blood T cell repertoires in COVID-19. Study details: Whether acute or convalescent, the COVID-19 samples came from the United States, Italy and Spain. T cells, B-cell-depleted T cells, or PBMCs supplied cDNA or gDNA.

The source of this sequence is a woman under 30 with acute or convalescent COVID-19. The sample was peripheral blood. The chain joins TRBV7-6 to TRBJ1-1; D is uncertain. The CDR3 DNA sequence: TGTGCCAGCAGCTTAGGTAAGAACACTGAAGCTTTCTTT. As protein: CASSLGKNTEAFF.